This T cell receptor (beta chain) derives from a study of T-cell memory formation after mild COVID-19. MiXCR was run by TCRdb on the 5' RACE reads, yielding one entry per CDR3 protein. The data contain 350,000 to 450,000 distinct CDR3 sequences, roughly 20% of them singletons. Study results and limitations: While clones contracting from day 15 to 85 were balanced between CD4 and CD8, later expanders leaned CD4+.

In regard to this clonotype: Its antigen remains unknown.

Sample: PBMCs or a T cell subset sorted from them (not recorded which). This clonotype was obtained from an adult woman who had mild COVID-19 (a few samples of this study predate the infection). Cell type and time point are not known.

Here the CDR3 reads CASSPTGTSGSWADTQYF. The CDR3 DNA follows: TGTGCCAGCAGCCCGACCGGGACTAGCGGGAGTTGGGCAGATACGCAGTATTTT. V and J are TRBV5-5 and TRBJ2-3; 14 nucleotides match TRBD2. V dropped 4 bases and J dropped 4; count of bases not matched to a gene: 11. CDR1 SGHKS and CDR2 YYEKEE come from the germline V gene (reference sequence). The CDR3 consists of 18 residues.